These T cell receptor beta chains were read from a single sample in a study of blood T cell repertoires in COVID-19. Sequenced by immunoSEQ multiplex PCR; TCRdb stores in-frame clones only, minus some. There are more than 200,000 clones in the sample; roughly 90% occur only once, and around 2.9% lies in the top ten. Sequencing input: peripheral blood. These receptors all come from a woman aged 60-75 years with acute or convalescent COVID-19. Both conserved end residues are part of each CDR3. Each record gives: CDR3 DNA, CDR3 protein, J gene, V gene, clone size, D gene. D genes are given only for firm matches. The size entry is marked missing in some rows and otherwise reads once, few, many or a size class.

DNA: TGTGCCAGCAGTTACTCCCAGGGTAGGAGCAATGAGCAGTTCTTC
CDR3: CASSYSQGRSNEQFF
J: TRBJ2-1
V: TRBV6-5
size: -
D: -

DNA: TGTGCCAGCAGCTTAGGGACAGCCTACACCTTC
CDR3: CASSLGTAYTF
J: TRBJ1-2
V: TRBV7-2
size: -
D: -

DNA: TGTGCCACGAAGGGACTAACAGCTGGAAACACCATATATTTT
CDR3: CATKGLTAGNTIYF
J: TRBJ1-3
V: TRBV15
size: -
D: -

DNA: TGTGCCACCCTCATAGCGAACGAGCAGTACTTC
CDR3: CATLIANEQYF
J: TRBJ2-7
V: TRBV7-9
size: -
D: -

DNA: TGTGCCAGCCACTCTGGAAACACCATATATTTT
CDR3: CASHSGNTIYF
J: TRBJ1-3
V: TRBV28
size: -
D: -

DNA: TGTGCCAGCTCACCCGGACAGGGGAATCAGCCCCAGCATTTT
CDR3: CASSPGQGNQPQHF
J: TRBJ1-5
V: TRBV18
size: -
D: TRBD1

DNA: TGTGCCAGCAGCCCGAGAGGATCCTATGGCTACACCTTC
CDR3: CASSPRGSYGYTF
J: TRBJ1-2
V: TRBV7-2
size: -
D: -

DNA: TGTGCCAGCAGCGCCTATGCCGGGACTAGCGGCGATGAGCAGTTCTTC
CDR3: CASSAYAGTSGDEQFF
J: TRBJ2-1
V: TRBV4-2
size: -
D: TRBD2

DNA: TGTGCCAGCAGACCGGGACAGGACTACAATGAGCAGTTCTTC
CDR3: CASRPGQDYNEQFF
J: TRBJ2-1
V: TRBV6-6
size: -
D: TRBD1

DNA: TGCGCCAGCAGCCAAGATTTACAGGATAATTCACCCCTCCACTTT
CDR3: CASSQDLQDNSPLHF
J: TRBJ1-6
V: TRBV4-1
size: -
D: -

DNA: TGTGCCAGCAGGGGGCACTACGAGCAGTACTTC
CDR3: CASRGHYEQYF
J: TRBJ2-7
V: TRBV19
size: few
D: TRBD1

DNA: TGTGCCATCAGCACCGCCGGGACAGGGAGAAGGGAGACCCAGTACTTC
CDR3: CAISTAGTGRRETQYF
J: TRBJ2-5
V: TRBV10-3
size: -
D: TRBD1

DNA: TGTGCCAGCAGTCGAGACAGGAAAGGAAGCTATGGCTACACCTTC
CDR3: CASSRDRKGSYGYTF
J: TRBJ1-2
V: TRBV6-5
size: -
D: -

DNA: TGTGCCAGCAGCCAAGACAGGGGTGATAATTCACCCCTCCACTTT
CDR3: CASSQDRGDNSPLHF
J: TRBJ1-6
V: TRBV3-1/TRBV3-2
size: -
D: -

DNA: TGTGCCAGCAGCCAAGACGGTCTAGCGGCCTACGAGCAGTACTTC
CDR3: CASSQDGLAAYEQYF
J: TRBJ2-7
V: TRBV4-2
size: -
D: TRBD2

DNA: TGTGCCAGTAGTTTCCCGGGGACAGGGAGTGGCTACACCTTC
CDR3: CASSFPGTGSGYTF
J: TRBJ1-2
V: TRBV19
size: once
D: TRBD1